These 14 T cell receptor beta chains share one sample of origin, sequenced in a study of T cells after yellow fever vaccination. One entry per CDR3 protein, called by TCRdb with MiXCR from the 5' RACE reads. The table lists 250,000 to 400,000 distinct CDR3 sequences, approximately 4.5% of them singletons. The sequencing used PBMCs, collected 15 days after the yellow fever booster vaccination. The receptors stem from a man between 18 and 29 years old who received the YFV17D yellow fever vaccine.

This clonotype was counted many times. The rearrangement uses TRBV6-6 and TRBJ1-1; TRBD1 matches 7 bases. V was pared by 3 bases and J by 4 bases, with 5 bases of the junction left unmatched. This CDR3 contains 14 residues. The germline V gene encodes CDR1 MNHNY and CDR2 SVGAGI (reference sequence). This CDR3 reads CASSYQGGGTEAFF. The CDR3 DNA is TGTGCCAGCAGTTATCAGGGGGGAGGCACTGAAGCTTTCTTT.

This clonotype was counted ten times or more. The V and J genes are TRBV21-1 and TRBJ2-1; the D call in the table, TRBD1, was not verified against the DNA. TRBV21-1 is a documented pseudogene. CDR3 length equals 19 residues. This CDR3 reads CASTLSGTGTSHSYNEQFF. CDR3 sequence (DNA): TGTGCCAGCACCTTAAGTGGGACAGGGACTAGCCATTCCTACAATGAGCAGTTCTTC.

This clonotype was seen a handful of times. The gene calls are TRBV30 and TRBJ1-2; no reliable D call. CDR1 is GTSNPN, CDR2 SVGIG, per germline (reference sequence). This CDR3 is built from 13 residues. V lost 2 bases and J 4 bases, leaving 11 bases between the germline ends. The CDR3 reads CAWSRTDSYGYTF. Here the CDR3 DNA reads TGTGCCTGGAGTCGGACGGACTCCTATGGCTACACCTTC.

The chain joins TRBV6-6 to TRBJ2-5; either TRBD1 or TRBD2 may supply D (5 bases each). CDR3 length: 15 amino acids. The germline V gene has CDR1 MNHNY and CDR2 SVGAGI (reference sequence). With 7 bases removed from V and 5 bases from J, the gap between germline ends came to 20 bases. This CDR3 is CASTEFGASVETQYF. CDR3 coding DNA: TGTGCCAGCACCGAATTCGGGGCCAGTGTCGAGACCCAGTACTTC.

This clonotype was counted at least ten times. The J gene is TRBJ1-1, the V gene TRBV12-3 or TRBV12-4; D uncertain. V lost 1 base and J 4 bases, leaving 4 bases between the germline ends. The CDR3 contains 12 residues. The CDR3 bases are TGTGCCAGCAGTTTAGGGCTCACTGAAGCTTTCTTT. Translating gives CASSLGLTEAFF.

Written as DNA, the CDR3 is TGTGCCATCATAGGGGAGGTGGTCGACACTGAAGCTTTCTTT. Its protein product is CAIIGEVVDTEAFF. V and J are TRBV10-3 and TRBJ1-1, with D maybe TRBD1 (5 bases). The CDR3 length is 14 residues. The germline gives CDR1 ENHRY, CDR2 SYGVKD. V lost 7 bases and J lost 3, with 15 bases in between.

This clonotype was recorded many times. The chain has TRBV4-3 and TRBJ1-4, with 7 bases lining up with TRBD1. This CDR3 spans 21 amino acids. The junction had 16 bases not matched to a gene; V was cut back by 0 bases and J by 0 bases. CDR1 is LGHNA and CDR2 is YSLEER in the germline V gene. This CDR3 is CASSQDLPLFGRGATNEKLFF. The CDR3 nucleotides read TGCGCCAGCAGCCAAGATTTGCCCCTGTTCGGCAGGGGGGCAACTAATGAAAAACTGTTTTTT.

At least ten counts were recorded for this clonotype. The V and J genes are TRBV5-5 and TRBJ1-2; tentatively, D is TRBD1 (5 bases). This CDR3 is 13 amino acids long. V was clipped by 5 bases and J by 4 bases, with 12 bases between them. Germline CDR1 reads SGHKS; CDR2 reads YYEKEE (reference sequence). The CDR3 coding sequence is TGTGCCAGCAGTCCTGACAGCGGCTATGGCTACACCTTC. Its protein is CASSPDSGYGYTF. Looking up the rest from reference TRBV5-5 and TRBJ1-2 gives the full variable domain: DAGVTQSPTHLIKTRGQQVTLRCSPISGHKSVSWYQQVLGQGPQFIFQYYEKEERGRGNFPDRFSARQFPNYSSELNVNALLLGDSALYLCASSPDSGYGYTFGSGTRLTVV.

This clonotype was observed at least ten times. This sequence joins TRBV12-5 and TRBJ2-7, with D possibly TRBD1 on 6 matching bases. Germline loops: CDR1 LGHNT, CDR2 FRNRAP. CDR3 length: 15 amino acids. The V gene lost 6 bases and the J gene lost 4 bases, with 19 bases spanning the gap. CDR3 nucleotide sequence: TGTGCTAGTGGCCAACCCCTCGTCAGGGGTTACGAGCAGTACTTC. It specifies CASGQPLVRGYEQYF.

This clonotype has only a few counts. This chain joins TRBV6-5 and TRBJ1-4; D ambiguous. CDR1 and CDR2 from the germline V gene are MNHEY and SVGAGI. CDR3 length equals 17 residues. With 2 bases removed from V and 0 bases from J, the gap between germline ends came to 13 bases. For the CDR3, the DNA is TGTGCCAGCAGTTACCGTGCGATAACCCCAACTAATGAAAAACTGTTTTTT. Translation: CASSYRAITPTNEKLFF.

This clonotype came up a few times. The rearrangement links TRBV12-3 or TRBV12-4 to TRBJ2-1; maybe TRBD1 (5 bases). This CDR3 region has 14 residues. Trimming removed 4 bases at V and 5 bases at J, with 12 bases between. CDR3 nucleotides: TGTGCCAGCAGTTATCTACGGACAAACAATGAGCAGTTCTTC. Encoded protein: CASSYLRTNNEQFF.

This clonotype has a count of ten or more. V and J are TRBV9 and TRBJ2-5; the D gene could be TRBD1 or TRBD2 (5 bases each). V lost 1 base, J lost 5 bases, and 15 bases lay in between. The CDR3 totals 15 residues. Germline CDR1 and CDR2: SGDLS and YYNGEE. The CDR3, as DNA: TGTGCCAGCAGCGTAACCCCGGGACCTCGGGAGACCCAGTACTTC. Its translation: CASSVTPGPRETQYF.

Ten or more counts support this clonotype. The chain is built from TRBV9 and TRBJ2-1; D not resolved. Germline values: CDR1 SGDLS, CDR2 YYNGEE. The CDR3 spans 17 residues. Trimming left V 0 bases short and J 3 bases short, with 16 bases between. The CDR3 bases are TGTGCCAGCAGCGTAGTGGGTGGGTCTGTAGGCTACAATGAGCAGTTCTTC. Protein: CASSVVGGSVGYNEQFF.

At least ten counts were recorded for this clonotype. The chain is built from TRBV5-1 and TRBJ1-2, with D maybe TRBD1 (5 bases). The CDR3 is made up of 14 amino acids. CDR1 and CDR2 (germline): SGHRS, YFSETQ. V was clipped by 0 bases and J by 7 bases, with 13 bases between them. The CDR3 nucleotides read TGCGCCAGCAGCTTGGAAGGGGCGCCCGGTGGCTACACCTTC. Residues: CASSLEGAPGGYTF.